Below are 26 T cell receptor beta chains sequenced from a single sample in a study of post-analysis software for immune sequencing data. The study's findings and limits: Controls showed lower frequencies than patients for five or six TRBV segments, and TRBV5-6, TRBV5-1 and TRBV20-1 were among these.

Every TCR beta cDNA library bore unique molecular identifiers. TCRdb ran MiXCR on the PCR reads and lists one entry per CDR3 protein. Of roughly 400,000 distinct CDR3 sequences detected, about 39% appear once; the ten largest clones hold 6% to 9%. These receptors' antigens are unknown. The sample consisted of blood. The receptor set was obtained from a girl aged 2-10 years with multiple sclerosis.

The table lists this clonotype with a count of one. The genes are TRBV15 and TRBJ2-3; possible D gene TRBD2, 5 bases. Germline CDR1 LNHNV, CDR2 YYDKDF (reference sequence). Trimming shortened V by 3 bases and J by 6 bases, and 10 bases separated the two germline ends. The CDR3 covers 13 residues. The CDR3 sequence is CATSSWRGDTQYF. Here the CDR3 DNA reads TGTGCCACCAGCAGCTGGCGAGGGGATACGCAGTATTTT. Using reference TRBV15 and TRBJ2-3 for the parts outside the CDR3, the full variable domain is DAMVIQNPRYQVTQFGKPVTLSCSQTLNHNVMYWYQQKSSQAPKLLFHYYDKDFNNEADTPDNFQSRRPNTSFCFLDIRSPGLGDTAMYLCATSSWRGDTQYFGPGTRLTVL.

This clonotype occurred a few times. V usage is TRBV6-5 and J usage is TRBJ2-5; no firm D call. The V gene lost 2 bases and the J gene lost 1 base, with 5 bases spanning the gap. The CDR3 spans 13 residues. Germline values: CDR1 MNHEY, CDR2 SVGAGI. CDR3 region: CASSYQSQETQYF. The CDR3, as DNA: TGTGCCAGCAGTTACCAATCCCAAGAGACCCAGTACTTC.

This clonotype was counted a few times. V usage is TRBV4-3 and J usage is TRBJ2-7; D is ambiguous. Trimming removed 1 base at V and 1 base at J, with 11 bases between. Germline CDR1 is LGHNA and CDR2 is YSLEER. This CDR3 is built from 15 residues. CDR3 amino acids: CASSQGSVSSYEQYF. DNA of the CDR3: TGCGCCAGCAGCCAAGGGAGCGTCTCATCCTACGAGCAGTACTTC.

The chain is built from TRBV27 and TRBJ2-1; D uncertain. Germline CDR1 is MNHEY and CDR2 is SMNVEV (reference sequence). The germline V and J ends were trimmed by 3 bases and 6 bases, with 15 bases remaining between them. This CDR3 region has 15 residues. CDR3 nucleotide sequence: TGTGCCAGCAGTTTCGGTGCGGTCCCTTTCAATGAGCAGTTCTTC. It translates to CASSFGAVPFNEQFF.

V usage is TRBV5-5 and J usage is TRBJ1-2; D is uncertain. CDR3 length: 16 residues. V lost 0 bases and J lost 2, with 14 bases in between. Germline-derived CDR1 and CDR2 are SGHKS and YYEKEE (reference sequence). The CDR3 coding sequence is TGTGCCAGCAGCTTGGAGCACGGGGTGGCGAACTATGGCTACACCTTC. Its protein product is CASSLEHGVANYGYTF. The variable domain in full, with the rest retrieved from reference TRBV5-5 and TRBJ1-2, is DAGVTQSPTHLIKTRGQQVTLRCSPISGHKSVSWYQQVLGQGPQFIFQYYEKEERGRGNFPDRFSARQFPNYSSELNVNALLLGDSALYLCASSLEHGVANYGYTFGSGTRLTVV.

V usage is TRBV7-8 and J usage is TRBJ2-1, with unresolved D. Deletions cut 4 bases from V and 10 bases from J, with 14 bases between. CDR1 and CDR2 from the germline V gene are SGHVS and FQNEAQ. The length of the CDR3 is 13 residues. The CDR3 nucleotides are TGTGCCAGCAGCTGGTCTGAAACCGAGGAGCAGTTCTTC. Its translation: CASSWSETEEQFF.

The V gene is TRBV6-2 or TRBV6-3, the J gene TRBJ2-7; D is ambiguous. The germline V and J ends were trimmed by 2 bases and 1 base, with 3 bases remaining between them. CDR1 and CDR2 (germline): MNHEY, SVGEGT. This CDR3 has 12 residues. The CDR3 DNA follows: TGTGCCAGCAGTTACATTTCCTACGAGCAGTACTTC. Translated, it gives CASSYISYEQYF.

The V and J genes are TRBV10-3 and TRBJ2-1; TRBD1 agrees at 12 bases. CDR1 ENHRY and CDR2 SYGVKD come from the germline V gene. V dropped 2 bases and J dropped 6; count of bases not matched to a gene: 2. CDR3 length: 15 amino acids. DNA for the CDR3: TGTGCCATCAGTGAGGGGACAGGGGGCTCCAATGAGCAGTTCTTC. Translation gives CAISEGTGGSNEQFF.

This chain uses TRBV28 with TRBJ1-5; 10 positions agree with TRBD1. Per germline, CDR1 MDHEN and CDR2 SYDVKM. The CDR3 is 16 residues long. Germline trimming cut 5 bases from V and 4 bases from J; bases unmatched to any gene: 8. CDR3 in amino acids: CASSPSGTGANQPQHF. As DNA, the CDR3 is TGTGCCAGCAGTCCCTCCGGGACAGGGGCAAATCAGCCCCAGCATTTT.

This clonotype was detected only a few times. The CDR3 nucleotides are TGTGCCAGCAGTTTCAGGGGGCGAGGACAGCCCCAGCATTTT. This gives the protein CASSFRGRGQPQHF. V usage is TRBV27 and J usage is TRBJ1-5, with TRBD1 matching 8 bases. The CDR3 sequence is 14 residues long. Germline loops: CDR1 MNHEY, CDR2 SMNVEV (reference sequence). The J segment lost 7 bases and the V segment lost 3 bases, leaving 5 bases of the junction unmatched.

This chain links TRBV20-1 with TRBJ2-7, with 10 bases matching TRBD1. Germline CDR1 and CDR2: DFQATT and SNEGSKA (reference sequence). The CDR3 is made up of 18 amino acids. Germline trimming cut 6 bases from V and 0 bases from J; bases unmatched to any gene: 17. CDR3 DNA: TGCAGTGCCTCAGAAATAGGACAGGGGGAATGGAGCTCCTACGAGCAGTACTTC. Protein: CSASEIGQGEWSSYEQYF.

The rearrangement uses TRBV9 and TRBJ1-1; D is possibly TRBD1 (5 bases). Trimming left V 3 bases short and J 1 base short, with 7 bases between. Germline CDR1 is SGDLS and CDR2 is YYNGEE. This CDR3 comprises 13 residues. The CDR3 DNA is TGTGCCAGCAGCGACGGACAGAACACTGAAGCTTTCTTT. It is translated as CASSDGQNTEAFF.

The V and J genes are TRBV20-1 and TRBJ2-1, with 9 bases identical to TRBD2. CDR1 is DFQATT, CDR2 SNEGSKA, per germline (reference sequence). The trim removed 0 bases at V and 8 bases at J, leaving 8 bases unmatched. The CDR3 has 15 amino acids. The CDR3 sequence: CSARDFSGSIYEQFF. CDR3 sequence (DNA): TGCAGTGCTAGAGATTTTAGCGGGAGTATCTATGAGCAGTTCTTC.

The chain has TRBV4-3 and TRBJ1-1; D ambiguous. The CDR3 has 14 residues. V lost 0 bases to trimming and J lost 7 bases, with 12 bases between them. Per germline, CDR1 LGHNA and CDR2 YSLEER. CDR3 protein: CASSQEGVVDEAFF. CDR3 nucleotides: TGCGCCAGCAGCCAAGAGGGTGTTGTAGATGAAGCTTTCTTT.

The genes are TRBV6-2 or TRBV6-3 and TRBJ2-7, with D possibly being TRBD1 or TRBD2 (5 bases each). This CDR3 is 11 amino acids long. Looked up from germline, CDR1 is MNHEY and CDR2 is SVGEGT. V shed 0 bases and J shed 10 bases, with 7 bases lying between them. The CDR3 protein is CASSYSRDQYF. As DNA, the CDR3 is TGTGCCAGCAGTTACTCCAGGGACCAGTACTTC.

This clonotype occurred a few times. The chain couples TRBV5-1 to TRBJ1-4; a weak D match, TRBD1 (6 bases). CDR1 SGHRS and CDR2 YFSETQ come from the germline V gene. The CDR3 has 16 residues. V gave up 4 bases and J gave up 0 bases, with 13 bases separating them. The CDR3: CASSVGTLTTNEKLFF. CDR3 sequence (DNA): TGCGCCAGCAGCGTCGGGACATTGACAACTAATGAAAAACTGTTTTTT.

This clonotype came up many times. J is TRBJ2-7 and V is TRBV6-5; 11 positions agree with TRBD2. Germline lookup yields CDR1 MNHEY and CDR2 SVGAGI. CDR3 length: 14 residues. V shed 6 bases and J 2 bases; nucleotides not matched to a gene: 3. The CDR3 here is CASRLAGGPYEQYF. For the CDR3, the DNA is TGTGCCAGCAGGTTAGCGGGAGGGCCCTACGAGCAGTACTTC.

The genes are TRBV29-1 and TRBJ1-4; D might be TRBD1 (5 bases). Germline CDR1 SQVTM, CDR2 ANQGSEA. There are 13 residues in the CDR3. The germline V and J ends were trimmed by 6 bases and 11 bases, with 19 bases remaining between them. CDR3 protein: CSVQGPTVRKLFF. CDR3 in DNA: TGCAGCGTGCAAGGCCCGACAGTGCGCAAACTGTTTTTT.

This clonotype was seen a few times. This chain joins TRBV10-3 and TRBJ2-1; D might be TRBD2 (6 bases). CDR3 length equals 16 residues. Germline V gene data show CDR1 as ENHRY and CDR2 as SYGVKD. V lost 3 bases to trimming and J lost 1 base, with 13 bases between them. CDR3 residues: CAISDPGDGSYNEQFF. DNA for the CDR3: TGTGCCATCAGTGACCCGGGGGACGGGTCCTACAATGAGCAGTTCTTC.

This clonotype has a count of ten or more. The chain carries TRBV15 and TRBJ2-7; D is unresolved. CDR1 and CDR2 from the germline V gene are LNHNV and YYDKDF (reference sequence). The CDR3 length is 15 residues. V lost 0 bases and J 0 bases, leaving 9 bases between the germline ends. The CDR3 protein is CATSRDTTFSYEQYF. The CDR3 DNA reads TGTGCCACCAGCAGAGATACGACTTTCTCCTACGAGCAGTACTTC.

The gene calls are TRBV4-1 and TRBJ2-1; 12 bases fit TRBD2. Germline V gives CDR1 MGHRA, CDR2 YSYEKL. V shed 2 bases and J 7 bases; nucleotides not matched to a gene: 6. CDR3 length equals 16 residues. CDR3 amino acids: CASSQHTSGGPNEQFF. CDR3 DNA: TGCGCCAGCAGCCAACACACTAGCGGGGGGCCTAATGAGCAGTTCTTC.

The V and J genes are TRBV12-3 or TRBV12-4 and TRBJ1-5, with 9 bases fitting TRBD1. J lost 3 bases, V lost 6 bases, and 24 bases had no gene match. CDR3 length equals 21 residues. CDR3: CASSAGLGKFLGQGNNQPQHF. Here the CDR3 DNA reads TGTGCCAGCAGCGCTGGGCTTGGGAAATTTCTGGGACAGGGAAACAATCAGCCCCAGCATTTT.

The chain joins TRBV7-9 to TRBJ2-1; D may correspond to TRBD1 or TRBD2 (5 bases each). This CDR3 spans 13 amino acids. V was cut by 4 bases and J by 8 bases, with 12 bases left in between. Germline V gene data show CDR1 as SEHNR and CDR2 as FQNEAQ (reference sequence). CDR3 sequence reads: CASSYARGDEQFF. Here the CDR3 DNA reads TGTGCCAGCAGCTACGCTAGAGGGGATGAGCAGTTCTTC.

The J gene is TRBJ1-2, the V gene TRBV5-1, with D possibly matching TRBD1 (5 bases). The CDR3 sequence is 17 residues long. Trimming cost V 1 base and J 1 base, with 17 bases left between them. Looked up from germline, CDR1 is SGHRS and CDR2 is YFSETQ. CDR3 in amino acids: CASSLLFRDGFNYGYTF. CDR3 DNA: TGCGCCAGCAGCTTGCTCTTCCGGGACGGATTTAACTATGGCTACACCTTC.

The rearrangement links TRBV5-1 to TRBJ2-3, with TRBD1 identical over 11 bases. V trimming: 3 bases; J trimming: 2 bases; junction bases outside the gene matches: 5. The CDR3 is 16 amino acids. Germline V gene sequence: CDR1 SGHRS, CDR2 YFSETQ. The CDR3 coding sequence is TGCGCCAGCAGCTCGAGGACAGGGGGCATCACAGATACGCAGTATTTT. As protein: CASSSRTGGITDTQYF. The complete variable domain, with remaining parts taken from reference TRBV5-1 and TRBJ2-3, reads KAGVTQTPRYLIKTRGQQVTLSCSPISGHRSVSWYQQTPGQGLQFLFEYFSETQRNKGNFPGRFSGRQFSNSRSEMNVSTLELGDSALYLCASSSRTGGITDTQYFGPGTRLTVL.

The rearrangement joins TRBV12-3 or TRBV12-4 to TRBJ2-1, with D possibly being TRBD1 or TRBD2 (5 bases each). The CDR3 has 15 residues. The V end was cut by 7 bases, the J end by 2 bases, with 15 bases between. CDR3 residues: CASKPRDQAYNEQFF. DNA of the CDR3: TGTGCCAGCAAACCCCGGGACCAAGCCTACAATGAGCAGTTCTTC.